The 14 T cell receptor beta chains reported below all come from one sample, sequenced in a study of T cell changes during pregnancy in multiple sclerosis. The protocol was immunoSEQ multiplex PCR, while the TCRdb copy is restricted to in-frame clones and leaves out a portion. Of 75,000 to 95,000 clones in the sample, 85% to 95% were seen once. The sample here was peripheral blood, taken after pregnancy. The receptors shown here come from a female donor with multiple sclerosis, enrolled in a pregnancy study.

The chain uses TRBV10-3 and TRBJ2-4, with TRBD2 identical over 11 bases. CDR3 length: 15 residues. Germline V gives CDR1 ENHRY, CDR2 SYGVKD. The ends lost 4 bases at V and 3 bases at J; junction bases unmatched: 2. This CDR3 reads CAISASGRIKNIQYF. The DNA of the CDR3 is TGTGCCATCAGTGCTAGCGGGAGGATCAAAAACATTCAGTACTTC.

This chain's CDR3 is CASRQGEGNSPLHF. DNA for the CDR3: TGTGCCAGCAGACAGGGAGAGGGTAATTCACCCCTCCACTTT. This sequence joins TRBV6-6 and TRBJ1-6; a weak D match, TRBD1 (6 bases). The CDR3 length is 14 residues. The V end was cut by 6 bases, the J end by 6 bases, with 12 bases between. Germline V gene data show CDR1 as MNHNY and CDR2 as SVGAGI (reference sequence).

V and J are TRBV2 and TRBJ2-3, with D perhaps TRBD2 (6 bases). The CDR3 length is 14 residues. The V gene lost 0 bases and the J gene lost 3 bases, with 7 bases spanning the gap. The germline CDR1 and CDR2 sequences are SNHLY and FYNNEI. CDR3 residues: CASSEAAGTDTQYF. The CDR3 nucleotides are TGTGCCAGCAGTGAAGCGGCGGGAACAGATACGCAGTATTTT.

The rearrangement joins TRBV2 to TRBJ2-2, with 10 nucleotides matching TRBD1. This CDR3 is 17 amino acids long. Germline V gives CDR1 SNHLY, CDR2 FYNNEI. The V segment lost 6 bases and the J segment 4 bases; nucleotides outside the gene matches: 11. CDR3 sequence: CASRDVRDRGATGELFF. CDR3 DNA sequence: TGTGCCAGCAGGGACGTCCGGGACAGGGGTGCCACCGGGGAGCTGTTTTTT. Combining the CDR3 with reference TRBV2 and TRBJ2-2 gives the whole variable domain EPEVTQTPSHQVTQMGQEVILRCVPISNHLYFYWYRQILGQKVEFLVSFYNNEISEKSEIFDDQFSVERPDGSNFTLKIRSTKLEDSAMYFCASRDVRDRGATGELFFGEGSRLTVL.

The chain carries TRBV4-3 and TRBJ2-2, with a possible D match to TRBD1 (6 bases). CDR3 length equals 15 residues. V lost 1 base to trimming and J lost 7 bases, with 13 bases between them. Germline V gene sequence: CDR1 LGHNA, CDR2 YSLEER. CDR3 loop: CASSQGHRADGELFF. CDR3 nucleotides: TGCGCCAGCAGCCAAGGTCACAGGGCGGACGGGGAGCTGTTTTTT.

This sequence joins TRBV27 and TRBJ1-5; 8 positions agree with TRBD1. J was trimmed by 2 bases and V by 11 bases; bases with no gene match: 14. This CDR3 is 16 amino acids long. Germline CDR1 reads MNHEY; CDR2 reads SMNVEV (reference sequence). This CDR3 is CASSPLTGGGNQPQHF. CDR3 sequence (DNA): TGTGCCTCCTCCCCCCTCACAGGGGGTGGCAATCAGCCCCAGCATTTT.

The chain's CDR3 is CASSQWRDNSPLHF. In DNA, the CDR3 is TGTGCCAGCAGCCAATGGAGGGATAATTCACCCCTCCACTTT. This rearrangement joins TRBV7-9 to TRBJ1-6; D remains unclear. V was pared by 5 bases and J by 5 bases, with 10 bases between. CDR1 and CDR2 (germline): SEHNR, FQNEAQ (reference sequence). The CDR3 runs to 14 residues.

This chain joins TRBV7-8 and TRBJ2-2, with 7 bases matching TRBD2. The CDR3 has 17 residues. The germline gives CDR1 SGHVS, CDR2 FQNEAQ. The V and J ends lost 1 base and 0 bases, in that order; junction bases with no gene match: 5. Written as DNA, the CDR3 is TGTGCCAGCAGCTTAGGGTCTAGCGGACCGAACACCGGGGAGCTGTTTTTT. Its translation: CASSLGSSGPNTGELFF.

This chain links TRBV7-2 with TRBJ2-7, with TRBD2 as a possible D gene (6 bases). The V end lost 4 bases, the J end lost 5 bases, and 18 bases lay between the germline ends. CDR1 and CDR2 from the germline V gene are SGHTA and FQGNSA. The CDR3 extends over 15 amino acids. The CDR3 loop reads CASSSTGGGKNEQYF. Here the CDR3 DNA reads TGTGCCAGCAGCTCAACCGGAGGAGGGAAGAACGAGCAGTACTTC. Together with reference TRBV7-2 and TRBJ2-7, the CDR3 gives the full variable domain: GAGVSQSPSNKVTEKGKDVELRCDPISGHTALYWYRQSLGQGLEFLIYFQGNSAPDKSGLPSDRFSAERTGGSVSTLTIQRTQQEDSAVYLCASSSTGGGKNEQYFGPGTRLTVT.

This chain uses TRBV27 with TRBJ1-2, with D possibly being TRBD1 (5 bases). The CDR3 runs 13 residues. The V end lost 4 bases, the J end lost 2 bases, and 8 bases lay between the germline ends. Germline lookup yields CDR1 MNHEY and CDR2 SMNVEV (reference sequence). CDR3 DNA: TGTGCCAGCAGTTCGGGGGGGAACTATGGCTACACCTTC. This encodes CASSSGGNYGYTF.

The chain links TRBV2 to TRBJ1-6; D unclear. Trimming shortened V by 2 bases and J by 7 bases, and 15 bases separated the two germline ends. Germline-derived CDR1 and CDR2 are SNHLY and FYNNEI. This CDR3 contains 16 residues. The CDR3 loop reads CASSEHGGPLNSPLHF. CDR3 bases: TGTGCCAGCAGTGAACACGGAGGGCCCTTAAATTCACCCCTCCACTTT.

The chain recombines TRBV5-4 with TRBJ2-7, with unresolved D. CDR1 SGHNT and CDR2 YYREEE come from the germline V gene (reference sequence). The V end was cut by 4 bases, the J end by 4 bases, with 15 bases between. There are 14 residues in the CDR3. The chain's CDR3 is CASSPDITAYEQYF. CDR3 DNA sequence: TGTGCCAGCAGCCCCGACATTACAGCTTACGAGCAGTACTTC.

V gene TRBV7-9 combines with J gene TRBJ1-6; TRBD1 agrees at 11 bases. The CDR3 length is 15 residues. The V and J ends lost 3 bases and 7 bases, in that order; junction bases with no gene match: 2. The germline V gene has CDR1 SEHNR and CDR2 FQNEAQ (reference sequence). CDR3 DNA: TGTGCCAGCAGCTTCGGGGACAGGGGGAATTCACCCCTCCACTTT. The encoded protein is CASSFGDRGNSPLHF.

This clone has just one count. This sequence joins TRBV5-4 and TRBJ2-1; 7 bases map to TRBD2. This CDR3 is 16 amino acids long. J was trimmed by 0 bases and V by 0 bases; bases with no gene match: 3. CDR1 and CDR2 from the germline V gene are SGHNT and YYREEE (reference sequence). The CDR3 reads CASSLDLADSYNEQFF. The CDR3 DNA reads TGTGCCAGCAGCTTGGATCTAGCGGACTCCTACAATGAGCAGTTCTTC.